This T cell receptor (beta chain) was sequenced during a study of graft-versus-host responses after intestinal transplantation. Study-level information: Among the recipients, transplants were multivisceral, liver-intestinal, or isolated intestinal. Recipients were all induced with anti-thymocyte globulin, then given tacrolimus and steroids for 2 to 3 years. Study findings and constraints: Researchers found GvH clones in recipient marrow, and some showed up first in ileum or blood. Allografts of one patient group, those with graft-donor T cell macrochimerism, had high graft-versus-host to host-versus-graft clonal ratios.

This clone was counted a single time. What it recognizes is unknown. Germline V CDR1 and CDR2: LNHNV, YYDKDF (reference sequence). Trimming pared 0 bases from V and 6 bases from J, leaving 5 bases between. The CDR3 totals 13 residues. The repertoire was sequenced with immunoSEQ multiplex PCR; TCRdb's copy has only in-frame clones and lacks some. The table shows approximately 100,000 clones, with roughly 83% occurring only once. Sequenced material: PBMCs, taken 255 days after intestinal transplant. The source of this sequence is a human patient who received an intestinal transplant, so some T cells may come from the graft donor. The chain uses TRBV15 and TRBJ2-2; the D is unclear. The CDR3 sequence: CATSRDVAGELFF. The CDR3 bases are TGTGCCACCAGCAGAGATGTCGCCGGGGAGCTGTTTTTT. Full variable domain (outside the CDR3, taken from reference TRBV15 and TRBJ2-2): DAMVIQNPRYQVTQFGKPVTLSCSQTLNHNVMYWYQQKSSQAPKLLFHYYDKDFNNEADTPDNFQSRRPNTSFCFLDIRSPGLGDTAMYLCATSRDVAGELFFGEGSRLTVL.